This T cell receptor beta chain was identified in a study of cytomegalovirus exposure and HLA in healthy donors. The primer mix had 60 Vbeta and 13 Jbeta primers. This table comes from immunoSEQ multiplex PCR, and its TCRdb copy is limited to in-frame clones, with some not included. The repertoire table contains approximately 120,000 clones. The source material was PBMCs. This TCR derives from a man in his forties or fifties in good health and CMV-seronegative.

DNA of the CDR3: TGTGCCAGCAGCGCGACAGGGGGAGGCTACGAGCAGTACTTC. It yields the protein CASSATGGGYEQYF. The chain carries TRBV9 and TRBJ2-7; TRBD1 aligns across 9 bases. Looked up from germline, CDR1 is SGDLS and CDR2 is YYNGEE. The CDR3 covers 14 residues. The trim removed 3 bases at V and 3 bases at J, leaving 4 bases unmatched.